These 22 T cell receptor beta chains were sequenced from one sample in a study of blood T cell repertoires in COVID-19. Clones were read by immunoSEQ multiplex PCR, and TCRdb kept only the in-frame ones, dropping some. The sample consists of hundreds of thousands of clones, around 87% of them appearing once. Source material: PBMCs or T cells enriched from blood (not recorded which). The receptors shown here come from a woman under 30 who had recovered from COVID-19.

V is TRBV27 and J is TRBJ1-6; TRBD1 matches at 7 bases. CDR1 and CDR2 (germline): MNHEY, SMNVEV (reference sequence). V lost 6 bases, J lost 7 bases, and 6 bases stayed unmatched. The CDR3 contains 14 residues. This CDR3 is CASRTGTVNSPLHF. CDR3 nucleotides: TGTGCCAGCAGGACCGGGACAGTCAATTCACCCCTCCACTTT.

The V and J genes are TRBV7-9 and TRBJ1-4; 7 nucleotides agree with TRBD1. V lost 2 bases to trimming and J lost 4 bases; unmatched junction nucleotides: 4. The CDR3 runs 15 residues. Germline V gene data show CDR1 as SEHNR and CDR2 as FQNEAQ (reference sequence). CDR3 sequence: CASSLMGQLNEKLFF. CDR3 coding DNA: TGTGCCAGCAGCTTAATGGGACAGCTTAATGAAAAACTGTTTTTT.

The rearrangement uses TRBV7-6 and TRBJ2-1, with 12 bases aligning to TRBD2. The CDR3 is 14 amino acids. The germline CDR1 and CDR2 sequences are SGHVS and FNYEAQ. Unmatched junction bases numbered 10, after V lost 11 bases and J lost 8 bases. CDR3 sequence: CASTTSGGSYEQFF. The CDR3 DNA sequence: TGTGCCTCAACGACTAGCGGGGGAAGCTATGAGCAGTTCTTC.

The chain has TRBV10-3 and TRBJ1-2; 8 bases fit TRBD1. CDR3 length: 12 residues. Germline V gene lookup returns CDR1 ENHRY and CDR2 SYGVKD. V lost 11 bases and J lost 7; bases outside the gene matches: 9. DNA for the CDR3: TGTGCCGTCGGCAGGGGGCTCGGTGGCTACACCTTC. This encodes CAVGRGLGGYTF.

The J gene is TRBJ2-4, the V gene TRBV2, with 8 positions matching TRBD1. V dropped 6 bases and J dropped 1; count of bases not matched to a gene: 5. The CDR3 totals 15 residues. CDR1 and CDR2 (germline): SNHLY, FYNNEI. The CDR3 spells CASRKTGGAKNIQYF. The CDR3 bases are TGTGCCAGCAGGAAAACAGGGGGGGCCAAAAACATTCAGTACTTC. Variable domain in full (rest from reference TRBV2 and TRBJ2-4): EPEVTQTPSHQVTQMGQEVILRCVPISNHLYFYWYRQILGQKVEFLVSFYNNEISEKSEIFDDQFSVERPDGSNFTLKIRSTKLEDSAMYFCASRKTGGAKNIQYFGAGTRLSVL.

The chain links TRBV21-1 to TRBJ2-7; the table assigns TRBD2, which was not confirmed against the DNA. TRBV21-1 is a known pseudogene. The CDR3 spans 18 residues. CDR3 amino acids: CASSKVRGLAGVVYEQYF. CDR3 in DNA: TGTGCCAGCAGCAAAGTCCGAGGACTAGCGGGGGTTGTTTACGAGCAGTACTTC.

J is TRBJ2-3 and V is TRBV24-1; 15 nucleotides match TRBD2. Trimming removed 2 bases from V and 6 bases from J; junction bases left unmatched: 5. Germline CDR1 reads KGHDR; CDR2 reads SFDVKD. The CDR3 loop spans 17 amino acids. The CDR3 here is CATSDSGLAGGLDTQYF. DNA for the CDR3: TGTGCCACCAGTGATTCCGGACTAGCGGGGGGGCTGGATACGCAGTATTTT.

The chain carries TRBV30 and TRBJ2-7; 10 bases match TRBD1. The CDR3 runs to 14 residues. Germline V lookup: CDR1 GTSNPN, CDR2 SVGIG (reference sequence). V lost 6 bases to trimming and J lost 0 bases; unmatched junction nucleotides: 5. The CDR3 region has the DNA TGTGCCTGCACGGGACAGGGGACCTCCTACGAGCAGTACTTC. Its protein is CACTGQGTSYEQYF.

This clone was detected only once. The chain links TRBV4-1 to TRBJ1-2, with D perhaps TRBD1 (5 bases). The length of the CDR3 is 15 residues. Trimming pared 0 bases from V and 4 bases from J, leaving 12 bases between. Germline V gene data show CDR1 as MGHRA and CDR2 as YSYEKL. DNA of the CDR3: TGCGCCAGCAGCCAAGAAGATAGGGGAGGCTATGGCTACACCTTC. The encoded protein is CASSQEDRGGYGYTF.

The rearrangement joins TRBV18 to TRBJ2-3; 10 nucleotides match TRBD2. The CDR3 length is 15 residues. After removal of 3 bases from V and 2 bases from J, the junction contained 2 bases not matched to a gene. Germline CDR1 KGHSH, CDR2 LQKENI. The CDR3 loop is CASSPGLADTDTQYF. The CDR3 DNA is TGTGCCAGCTCACCCGGACTAGCGGACACAGATACGCAGTATTTT.

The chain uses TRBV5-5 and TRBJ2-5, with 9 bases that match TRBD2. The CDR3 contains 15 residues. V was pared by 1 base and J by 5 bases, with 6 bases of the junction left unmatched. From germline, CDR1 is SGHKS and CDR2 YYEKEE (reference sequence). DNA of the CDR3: TGTGCCAGCAGCTTGTTTGCGGGGGGGCTGGAGACCCAGTACTTC. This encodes CASSLFAGGLETQYF.

The CDR3 is CASSLMAGAFHEQYF. The CDR3 DNA follows: TGTGCCAGCAGCTTAATGGCAGGGGCTTTCCACGAGCAGTACTTC. V gene TRBV7-3 combines with J gene TRBJ2-7; D may be TRBD1 (6 bases). CDR1 and CDR2 from the germline V gene are SGHTA and FQGTGA. V gave up 1 base and J gave up 5 bases, with 15 bases separating them. This CDR3 contains 15 residues.

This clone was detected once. The DNA of the CDR3 is TGTGCCAGCAGCAGCCACAGGAGTAATCAGCCCCAGCATTTT. Protein product: CASSSHRSNQPQHF. The chain recombines TRBV7-9 with TRBJ1-5; tentative D call: TRBD1 (5 bases). The CDR3 runs 14 residues. Germline V gene lookup returns CDR1 SEHNR and CDR2 FQNEAQ (reference sequence). V shed 5 bases and J shed 4 bases, with 12 bases lying between them.

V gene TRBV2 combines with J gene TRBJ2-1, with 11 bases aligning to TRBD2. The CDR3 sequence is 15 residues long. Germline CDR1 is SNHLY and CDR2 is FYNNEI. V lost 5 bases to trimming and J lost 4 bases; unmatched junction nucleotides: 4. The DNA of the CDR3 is TGTGCCAGCAGTACCCTAGCGGGGGGATACAATGAGCAGTTCTTC. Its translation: CASSTLAGGYNEQFF. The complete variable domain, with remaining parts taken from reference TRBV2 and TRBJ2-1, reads EPEVTQTPSHQVTQMGQEVILRCVPISNHLYFYWYRQILGQKVEFLVSFYNNEISEKSEIFDDQFSVERPDGSNFTLKIRSTKLEDSAMYFCASSTLAGGYNEQFFGPGTRLTVL.

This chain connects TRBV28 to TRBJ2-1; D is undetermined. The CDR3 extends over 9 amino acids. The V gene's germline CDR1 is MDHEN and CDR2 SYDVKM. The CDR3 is CGQYNEQFF. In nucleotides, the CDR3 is TGTGGCCAGTACAATGAGCAGTTCTTC.

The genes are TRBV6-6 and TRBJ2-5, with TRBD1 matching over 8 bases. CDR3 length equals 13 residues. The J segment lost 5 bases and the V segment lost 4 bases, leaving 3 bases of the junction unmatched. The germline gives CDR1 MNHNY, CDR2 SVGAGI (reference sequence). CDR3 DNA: TGTGCCAGCAGTTTGGACAGGGCGGAGACCCAGTACTTC. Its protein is CASSLDRAETQYF.

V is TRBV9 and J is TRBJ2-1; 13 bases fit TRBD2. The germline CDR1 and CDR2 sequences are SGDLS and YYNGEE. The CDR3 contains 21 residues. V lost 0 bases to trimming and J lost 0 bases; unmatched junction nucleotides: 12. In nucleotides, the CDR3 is TGTGCCAGCAGCGTAGACGAGGGGGGACTAGCGGGGTCTAGCTCCTACAATGAGCAGTTCTTC. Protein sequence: CASSVDEGGLAGSSSYNEQFF.

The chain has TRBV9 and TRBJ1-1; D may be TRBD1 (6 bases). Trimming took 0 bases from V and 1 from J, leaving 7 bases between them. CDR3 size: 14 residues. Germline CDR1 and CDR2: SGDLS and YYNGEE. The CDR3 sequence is CASSVGGQNTEAFF. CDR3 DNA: TGTGCCAGCAGCGTAGGGGGGCAGAACACTGAAGCTTTCTTT.

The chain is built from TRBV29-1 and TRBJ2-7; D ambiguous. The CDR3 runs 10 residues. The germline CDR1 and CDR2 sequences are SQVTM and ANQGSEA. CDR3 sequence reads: CLCGSYEQYF. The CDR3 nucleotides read TGCCTGTGCGGATCCTACGAGCAGTACTTC.

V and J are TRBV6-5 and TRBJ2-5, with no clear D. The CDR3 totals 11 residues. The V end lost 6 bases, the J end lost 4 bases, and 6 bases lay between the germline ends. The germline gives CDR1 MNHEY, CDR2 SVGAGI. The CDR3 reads CASSSGETQYF. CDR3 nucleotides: TGTGCCAGCAGCTCCGGAGAGACCCAGTACTTC.

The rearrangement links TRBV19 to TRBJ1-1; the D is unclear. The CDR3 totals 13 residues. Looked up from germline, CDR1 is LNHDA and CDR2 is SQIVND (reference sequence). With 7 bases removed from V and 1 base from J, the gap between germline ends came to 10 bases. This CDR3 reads CASTSGRNTEAFF. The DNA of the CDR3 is TGTGCCAGTACATCGGGGAGGAACACTGAAGCTTTCTTT.

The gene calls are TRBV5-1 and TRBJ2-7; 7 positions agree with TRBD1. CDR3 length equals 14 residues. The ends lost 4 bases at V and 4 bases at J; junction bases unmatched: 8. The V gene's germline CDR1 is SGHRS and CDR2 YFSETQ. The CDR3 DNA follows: TGCGCCAGCAGCCCGGGACAGCTATTTTACGAGCAGTACTTC. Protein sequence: CASSPGQLFYEQYF.